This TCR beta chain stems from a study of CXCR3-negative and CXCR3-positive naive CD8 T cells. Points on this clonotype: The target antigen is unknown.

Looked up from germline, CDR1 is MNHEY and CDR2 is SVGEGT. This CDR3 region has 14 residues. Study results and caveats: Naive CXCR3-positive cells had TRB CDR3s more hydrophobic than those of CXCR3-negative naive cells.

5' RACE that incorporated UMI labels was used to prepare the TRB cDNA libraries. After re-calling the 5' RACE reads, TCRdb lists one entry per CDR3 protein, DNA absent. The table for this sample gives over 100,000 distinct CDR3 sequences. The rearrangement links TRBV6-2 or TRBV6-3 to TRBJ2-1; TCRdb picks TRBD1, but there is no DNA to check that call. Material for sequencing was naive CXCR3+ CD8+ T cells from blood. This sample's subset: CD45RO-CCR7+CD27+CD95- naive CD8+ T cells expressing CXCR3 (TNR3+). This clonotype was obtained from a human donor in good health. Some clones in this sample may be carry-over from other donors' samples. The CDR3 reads CASSTPGTFNEQFF.